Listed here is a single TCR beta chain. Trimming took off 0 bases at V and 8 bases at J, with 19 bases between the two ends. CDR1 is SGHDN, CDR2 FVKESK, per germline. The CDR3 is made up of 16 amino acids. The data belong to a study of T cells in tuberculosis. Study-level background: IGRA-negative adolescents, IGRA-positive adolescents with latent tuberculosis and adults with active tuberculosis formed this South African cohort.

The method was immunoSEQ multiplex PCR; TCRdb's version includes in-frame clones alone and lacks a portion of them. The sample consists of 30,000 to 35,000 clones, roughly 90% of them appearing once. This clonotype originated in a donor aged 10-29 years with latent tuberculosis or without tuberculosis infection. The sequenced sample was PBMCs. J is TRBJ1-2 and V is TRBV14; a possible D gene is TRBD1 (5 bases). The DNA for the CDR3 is TGTGCCAGCAGCCAAGAATTTGGGGGGACGCTAGCCGGCTACACCTTC. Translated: CASSQEFGGTLAGYTF.